The entry below gives a single T cell receptor (beta chain) sequence along with its context. Its antigen is unknown. There are no base qualities to consult, and no much larger clone falls within one base. From the cysteine up to the phenylalanine, the CDR3 has a length of 14 residues. The DNA shown is the 42-base CDR3, in frame from base 1. Ends trimmed: V by 3 bases, J by 4 bases; bases unmatched to a gene: 3. The CDR1 and CDR2 encoded by the germline V gene are MDHEN and SYDVKM. This specimen's time point label, interpreted: week 11, during vaccination. Each vaccine dose, consisting of 300 ug of a 20-mer mutant IDH1 peptide in Montanide, was administered subcutaneously with topical imiquimod. Newly diagnosed WHO grade 3 or 4 IDH1-mutant astrocytomas showing loss of nuclear ATRX were present in the donors. The samples were drawn from NOA16, a multicentre, single-arm, open-label phase I trial in Germany that tested a mutant IDH1 peptide vaccine in humans for the first time. The DNeasy Blood and Tissue Kit was used to extract genomic DNA from EDTA blood for TCRB sequencing.

The source of the sample is a study of a mutant IDH1 vaccine in newly diagnosed glioma (dated by TCRdb to the early 2020s). The study in broad terms: Across visits V03 through V10, patients got a total of eight vaccinations, given in weeks 1, 3, 5, 7, 11, 15, 19 and 23. Vaccination was initiated 4-6 weeks after radiotherapy alone, or concurrently with temozolomide cycles in the chemotherapy-containing groups. Prior to enrollment, standard therapy consisting of radiotherapy alone, temozolomide alone, or radiochemotherapy with temozolomide had been administered to patients, with the combination being received by most patients. Of the 32 treated patients, about 62% were male and about 40% were female, and the mean age was 40.4 years. Peripheral blood was collected at six visits: V03 (baseline), V05, V07, V10, V12 and V13. For exploratory analyses, longitudinal TCRB deep sequencing was carried out in approximately 25 treated patients wherever samples were available. Overall results and qualifications from the work: According to the authors, sample limitations meant that analyses of patient blood samples could not be reproduced. Pseudoprogression appeared unrelated to alterations in the top peripheral T cell clonotypes detected by TCRB sequencing. Immune responses induced by the vaccine were seen in 93.3% of patients across multiple MHC alleles. Availability determined which PBMC samples were chosen for TCRB deep sequencing.

Receptor libraries were prepared by the immunoSEQ multiplex PCR assay. The hsTCRB Kit was used according to the manufacturer's protocol to amplify rearranged TCR beta chain sequences. TCRB libraries were sequenced on an Illumina MiSeq. Processing in the source paper ran as follows. The kit vendor's proprietary platform handled demultiplexing, trimming and gene mapping. The immuneACCESS repertoire file appears here via TCRdb, limited to in-frame rearrangements. These files lack a portion of the clones; in checked studies, under half of the deficit traces to unresolved V genes, and the cause of the others is not known. V and J calls and clone size are as listed in that table; D and trimming were resolved from the DNA. Here the sample has about 61,000 clones; roughly 80% occur a single time. Approximately 6% of the sample rests with the top ten.

The sequence was obtained from a man aged 50-60 years with glioma. Material: PBMCs, obtained from a glioma patient whose treatment included an IDH1 peptide vaccine. The sequence is built from TRBV28 and TRBJ1-5, with 7 bases matching TRBD1. The nucleotides are TGTGCCAGCAGTTTGGGACAGCCTAATCAGCCCCAGCATTTT. This is translated as CASSLGQPNQPQHF.